The next 22 T cell receptor beta chains were all read from a single sample in a study of cytomegalovirus exposure and HLA in healthy donors. The primer mix had 60 Vbeta and 13 Jbeta primers. The data were produced by immunoSEQ multiplex PCR, yet TCRdb's version contains in-frame clones alone and is incomplete. Of around 230,000 clones in the sample, 82% were seen once. Sequenced sample: PBMCs. The receptors here all came from a middle-aged man in good health and CMV-seropositive.

This clone came up once. This chain joins TRBV7-3 and TRBJ2-5; TRBD1 aligns across 9 bases. The CDR3 runs 18 residues. CDR1 is SGHTA, CDR2 FQGTGA, per germline. Unmatched junction bases numbered 9, after V lost 0 bases and J lost 1 base. CDR3 sequence reads: CASSLTGRGQGRQETQYF. The DNA of the CDR3 is TGTGCCAGCAGCTTAACTGGCCGGGGACAGGGACGCCAAGAGACCCAGTACTTC.

The chain combines TRBV5-1 with TRBJ2-7; 8 bases are shared with TRBD2. After removal of 1 base from V and 6 bases from J, the junction contained 18 bases not matched to a gene. This CDR3 contains 18 residues. Germline V gene sequence: CDR1 SGHRS, CDR2 YFSETQ. The CDR3 loop is CASSLTSGSSKGSTEQYF. The CDR3 DNA reads as TGCGCCAGCAGCTTGACTAGCGGAAGCTCTAAAGGGTCTACCGAGCAGTACTTC.

The rearrangement joins TRBV7-3 to TRBJ2-2; 12 nucleotides align to TRBD2. This CDR3 has 15 residues. The ends lost 3 bases at V and 7 bases at J; junction bases unmatched: 3. Germline assignment: CDR1 SGHTA and CDR2 FQGTGA. This chain's CDR3 is CASSFLAGGLGELFF. For the CDR3, the DNA is TGTGCCAGCAGCTTCCTAGCGGGAGGGCTCGGGGAGCTGTTTTTT.

This clone was counted a single time. This chain joins TRBV27 and TRBJ2-3; weak D call: TRBD2 (5 bases). The CDR3 is 13 residues long. The germline V and J ends were trimmed by 5 bases and 6 bases, with 12 bases remaining between them. Per the germline V gene, CDR1 is MNHEY and CDR2 is SMNVEV (reference sequence). CDR3 in amino acids: CASSLPGMDTQYF. The CDR3 DNA sequence: TGTGCCAGCAGTCTCCCCGGGATGGATACGCAGTATTTT.

This clone was counted a single time. The chain has TRBV7-9 and TRBJ1-1; no firm D call. The CDR3 totals 16 residues. The V gene's germline CDR1 is SEHNR and CDR2 FQNEAQ (reference sequence). The V end lost 5 bases, the J end lost 0 bases, and 16 bases lay between the germline ends. The CDR3, as DNA: TGTGCCAGCAGCCCGGGGAGGGTTCCCATGAACACTGAAGCTTTCTTT. This encodes CASSPGRVPMNTEAFF.

J is TRBJ1-5 and V is TRBV29-1; 8 nucleotides match TRBD1. CDR1 is SQVTM, CDR2 ANQGSEA, per germline. This CDR3 is 13 amino acids long. After removal of 4 bases from V and 3 bases from J, the junction contained 2 bases not matched to a gene. The chain's CDR3 is CSVGQGNNQPQHF. The DNA for the CDR3 is TGCAGCGTTGGACAGGGGAACAATCAGCCCCAGCATTTT.

This clone has more than one count but fewer than ten. V usage is TRBV5-1 and J usage is TRBJ2-5; the match to TRBD2 covers 9 bases. Germline CDR1 reads SGHRS; CDR2 reads YFSETQ. There are 15 residues in the CDR3. V dropped 0 bases and J dropped 4; count of bases not matched to a gene: 4. CDR3: CASSLAKAGGETQYF. The CDR3, as DNA: TGCGCCAGCAGCTTGGCCAAAGCGGGAGGAGAGACCCAGTACTTC.

The chain joins TRBV11-2 to TRBJ1-2, with D uncertain. The CDR3 runs 12 residues. Deletions cut 5 bases from V and 8 bases from J, with 12 bases between. The germline V gene encodes CDR1 SGHAT and CDR2 FQNNGV. The CDR3 DNA follows: TGTGCCAGCAGCCCCGCAAAGGAGGGCTACACCTTC. Its protein is CASSPAKEGYTF.

The chain carries TRBV5-4 and TRBJ2-6; weak D call: TRBD1 (5 bases). The germline V gene encodes CDR1 SGHNT and CDR2 YYREEE (reference sequence). V lost 1 base and J lost 4, with 12 bases in between. This CDR3 has 16 amino acids. DNA of the CDR3: TGTGCCAGCAGCTTGAGCCAGGGTGCCGGGGCCAACGTCCTGACTTTC. It codes for CASSLSQGAGANVLTF. The variable domain in full, completed from reference TRBV5-4 and TRBJ2-6, reads ETGVTQSPTHLIKTRGQQVTLRCSSQSGHNTVSWYQQALGQGPQFIFQYYREEENGRGNFPPRFSGLQFPNYSSELNVNALELDDSALYLCASSLSQGAGANVLTFGAGSRLTVL.

V and J are TRBV4-1 and TRBJ2-5; 8 bases agree with TRBD1. The end of the DNA fits TRBJ2-7 better, so the J call may be wrong. The CDR3 length is 14 residues. Germline lookup yields CDR1 MGHRA and CDR2 YSYEKL. The chain's CDR3 is CASSQGTGFHEQYF. The CDR3, as DNA: TGCGCCAGCAGCCAAGGGACAGGGTTTCACGAGCAGTACTTC.

With regard to this clone: Relative to the germline gene, one junction end is altered; a read error may explain this. J is TRBJ2-1 and V is TRBV7-9; 10 nucleotides align to TRBD2. CDR3 length: 15 amino acids. Germline V lookup: CDR1 SEHNR, CDR2 FQNEAQ (reference sequence). The CDR3 nucleotides read TGTGCCAGCAGCTCAGCGGGAGGGTCCTTCAATGAGCAGTTCTTC. Amino acids: CASSSAGGSFNEQFF.

The chain combines TRBV2 with TRBJ2-7, with 8 bases matching TRBD2. This CDR3 has 14 amino acids. Germline V lookup: CDR1 SNHLY, CDR2 FYNNEI. The junction had 4 bases not matched to a gene; V was cut back by 5 bases and J by 1 base. The CDR3 region has the DNA TGTGCCAGCAGTTTACTAGCGGAGTCCTACGAGCAGTACTTC. It encodes CASSLLAESYEQYF.

The chain uses TRBV16 and TRBJ1-5, with D uncertain. V lost 3 bases, J lost 3 bases, and 6 bases lay in between. There are 13 residues in the CDR3. Germline V gene sequence: CDR1 KGHSY, CDR2 FQNENV. The CDR3: CASSHGSNQPQHF. The CDR3 DNA follows: TGTGCCAGCAGCCACGGTTCCAATCAGCCCCAGCATTTT.

This chain joins TRBV2 and TRBJ1-6; maybe TRBD1 (5 bases). This CDR3 contains 13 residues. V gave up 9 bases and J gave up 7 bases, with 13 bases separating them. The germline V gene has CDR1 SNHLY and CDR2 FYNNEI. CDR3: CARRGEGNSPLHF. CDR3 coding DNA: TGTGCCAGGCGAGGGGAGGGGAATTCACCCCTCCACTTT.

The chain joins TRBV21-1 to TRBJ2-1; TRBD2 is the table's D call and was not checked against the DNA. TRBV21-1 is deemed a pseudogene. The CDR3 covers 15 residues. CDR3 nucleotides: TGTGCCAGCCCCCTAGGCGCGGCCATCTACAATGAGCAGTTCTTC. Its translation is CASPLGAAIYNEQFF.

This chain joins TRBV15 and TRBJ1-3, with D tentatively TRBD1 (5 bases). Germline V gene data show CDR1 as LNHNV and CDR2 as YYDKDF (reference sequence). This CDR3 region has 15 residues. V dropped 1 base and J dropped 5 bases, with 12 bases sitting between them. CDR3 residues: CATSRGDGARNTIYF. In nucleotides, the CDR3 is TGTGCCACCAGCAGAGGGGATGGGGCGAGAAACACCATATATTTT.

The V gene is TRBV6-5, the J gene TRBJ1-6; unclear D gene. Germline V gives CDR1 MNHEY, CDR2 SVGAGI. There are 15 residues in the CDR3. V gave up 8 bases and J gave up 6 bases, with 17 bases separating them. The CDR3 sequence is CASQSVLTINSPLHF. CDR3 DNA sequence: TGTGCCAGCCAGAGCGTATTGACGATTAATTCACCCCTCCACTTT.

The chain combines TRBV6-5 with TRBJ1-2; D might be TRBD1 (5 bases). Trimming cost V 2 bases and J 0 bases, with 10 bases left between them. The germline gives CDR1 MNHEY, CDR2 SVGAGI. The CDR3 has 15 residues. The DNA for the CDR3 is TGTGCCAGCAGTTACGACAGAAAAGCTAACTATGGCTACACCTTC. Encoded protein: CASSYDRKANYGYTF.

The J gene is TRBJ2-1, the V gene TRBV27, with D maybe TRBD1 (5 bases). V dropped 2 bases and J dropped 6 bases, with 14 bases sitting between them. Per the germline V gene, CDR1 is MNHEY and CDR2 is SMNVEV (reference sequence). This CDR3 contains 15 residues. This CDR3 reads CASSLVIQGGNEQFF. CDR3 coding DNA: TGTGCCAGCAGTTTAGTAATCCAGGGTGGCAATGAGCAGTTCTTC.

This clone was detected a few times. The V gene is TRBV25-1, the J gene TRBJ2-1, with TRBD2 matching over 9 bases. J was trimmed by 1 base and V by 5 bases; bases with no gene match: 0. Germline assignment: CDR1 MGHDK and CDR2 SYGVNS. The CDR3 covers 14 residues. DNA of the CDR3: TGTGCCAGCAGTCTAGCGGGATCCTACAATGAGCAGTTCTTC. Encoded protein: CASSLAGSYNEQFF.

This clone was seen a few times. This chain joins TRBV9 and TRBJ1-1; no clear D gene. There are 13 residues in the CDR3. CDR1 is SGDLS, CDR2 YYNGEE, per germline. The V end was cut by 0 bases, the J end by 1 base, with 4 bases between. CDR3 bases: TGTGCCAGCAGCGTAGGGCCGAACACTGAAGCTTTCTTT. As protein: CASSVGPNTEAFF.

V is TRBV19 and J is TRBJ1-5; a possible D gene is TRBD1 (5 bases). This CDR3 contains 18 residues. V was trimmed by 2 bases and J by 0 bases, leaving 17 bases between them. Germline CDR1 is LNHDA and CDR2 is SQIVND (reference sequence). CDR3: CASSIKSPRVNSNQPQHF. The CDR3 coding sequence is TGTGCCAGTAGTATAAAATCACCCAGGGTTAATAGCAATCAGCCCCAGCATTTT.